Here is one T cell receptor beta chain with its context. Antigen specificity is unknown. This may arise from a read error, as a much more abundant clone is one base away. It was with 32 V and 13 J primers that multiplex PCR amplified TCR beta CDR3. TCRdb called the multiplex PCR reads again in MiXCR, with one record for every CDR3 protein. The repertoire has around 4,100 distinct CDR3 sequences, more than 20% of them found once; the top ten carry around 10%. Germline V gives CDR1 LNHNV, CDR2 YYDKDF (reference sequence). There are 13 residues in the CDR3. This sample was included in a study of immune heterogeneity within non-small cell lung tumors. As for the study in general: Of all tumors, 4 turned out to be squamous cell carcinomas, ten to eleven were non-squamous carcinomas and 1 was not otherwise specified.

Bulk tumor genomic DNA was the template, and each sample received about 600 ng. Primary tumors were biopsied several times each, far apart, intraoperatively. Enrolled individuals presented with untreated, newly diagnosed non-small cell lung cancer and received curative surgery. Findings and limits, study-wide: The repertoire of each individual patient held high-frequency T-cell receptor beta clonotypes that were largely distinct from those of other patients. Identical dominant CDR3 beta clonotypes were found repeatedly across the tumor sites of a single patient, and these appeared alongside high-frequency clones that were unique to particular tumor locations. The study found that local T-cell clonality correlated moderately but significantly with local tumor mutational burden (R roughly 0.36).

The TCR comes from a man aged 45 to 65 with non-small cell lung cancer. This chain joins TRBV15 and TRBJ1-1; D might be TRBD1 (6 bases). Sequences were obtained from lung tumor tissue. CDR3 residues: CVTRWGRDTGAFF. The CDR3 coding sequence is TGTGTCACCAGGTGGGGGCGGGATACTGGAGCTTTCTTT.